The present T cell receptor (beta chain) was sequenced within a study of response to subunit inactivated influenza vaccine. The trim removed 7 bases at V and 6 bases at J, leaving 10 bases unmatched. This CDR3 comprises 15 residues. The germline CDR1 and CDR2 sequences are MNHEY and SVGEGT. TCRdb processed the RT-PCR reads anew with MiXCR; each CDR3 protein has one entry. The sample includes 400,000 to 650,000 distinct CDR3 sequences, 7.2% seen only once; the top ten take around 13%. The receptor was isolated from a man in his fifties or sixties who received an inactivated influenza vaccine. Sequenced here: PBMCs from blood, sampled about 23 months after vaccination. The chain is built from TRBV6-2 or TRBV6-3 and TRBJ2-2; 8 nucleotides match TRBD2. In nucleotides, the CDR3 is TGTGCCAGCAAAAGAAGCGGGAGATGGGCCGGGGAGCTGTTTTTT. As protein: CASKRSGRWAGELFF.